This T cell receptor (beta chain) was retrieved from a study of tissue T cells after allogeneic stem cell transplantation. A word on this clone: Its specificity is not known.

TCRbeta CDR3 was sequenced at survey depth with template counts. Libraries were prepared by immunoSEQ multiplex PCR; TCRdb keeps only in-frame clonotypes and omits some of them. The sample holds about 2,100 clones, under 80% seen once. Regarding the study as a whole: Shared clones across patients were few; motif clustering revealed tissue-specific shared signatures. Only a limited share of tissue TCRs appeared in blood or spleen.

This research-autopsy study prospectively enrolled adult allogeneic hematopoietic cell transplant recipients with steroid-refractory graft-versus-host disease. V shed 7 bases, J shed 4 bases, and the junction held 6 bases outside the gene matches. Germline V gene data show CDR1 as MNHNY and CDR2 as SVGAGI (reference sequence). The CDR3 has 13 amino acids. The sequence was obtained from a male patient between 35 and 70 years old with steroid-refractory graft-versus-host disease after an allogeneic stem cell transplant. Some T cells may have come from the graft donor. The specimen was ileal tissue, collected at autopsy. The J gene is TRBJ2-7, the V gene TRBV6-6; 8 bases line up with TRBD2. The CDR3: CASTLAGGYEQYF. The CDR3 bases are TGTGCCAGCACCCTGGCGGGGGGATACGAGCAGTACTTC.